These 26 T cell receptor beta chains came from one sample sequenced in a study of blood T cell repertoires in COVID-19. Some clones are missing from TCRdb's copy, which holds only in-frame ones; the method was immunoSEQ multiplex PCR. The table lists 100,000 or so clones, about 89% of them singletons, with under 5% in the top ten. What was sequenced was peripheral blood. The receptors were sampled from a woman between 50 and 59 years old in a cohort sampled during active COVID-19.

The genes are TRBV5-1 and TRBJ1-5; possibly TRBD1 for D (5 bases). Germline V CDR1 and CDR2: SGHRS, YFSETQ. There are 15 residues in the CDR3. The V gene lost 4 bases and the J gene lost 7 bases, with 18 bases spanning the gap. CDR3 bases: TGCGCCAGCAGCCCGGACGGCAGGGATGGGCAGCCCCAGCATTTT. This gives the protein CASSPDGRDGQPQHF.

The V and J genes are TRBV5-1 and TRBJ2-5; possible D gene TRBD2, 6 bases. This CDR3 is 16 amino acids long. Trimming left V 4 bases short and J 2 bases short, with 18 bases between. CDR1 is SGHRS, CDR2 YFSETQ, per germline. The CDR3 sequence is CASSRSGGEKQETQYF. CDR3 nucleotide sequence: TGCGCCAGCAGCCGATCCGGCGGGGAGAAACAAGAGACCCAGTACTTC. Variable domain in full (rest from reference TRBV5-1 and TRBJ2-5): KAGVTQTPRYLIKTRGQQVTLSCSPISGHRSVSWYQQTPGQGLQFLFEYFSETQRNKGNFPGRFSGRQFSNSRSEMNVSTLELGDSALYLCASSRSGGEKQETQYFGPGTRLLVL.

The genes are TRBV19 and TRBJ2-1; D gene unclear. V lost 9 bases and J lost 0, with 15 bases in between. The CDR3 is made up of 15 amino acids. Looked up from germline, CDR1 is LNHDA and CDR2 is SQIVND (reference sequence). The CDR3 nucleotides are TGTGCCAGCAATCGCGGCCTGAGCTCCTACAATGAGCAGTTCTTC. Encoded protein: CASNRGLSSYNEQFF.

The V and J genes are TRBV10-3 and TRBJ1-1; 8 bases match TRBD1. The V gene's germline CDR1 is ENHRY and CDR2 SYGVKD. There are 15 residues in the CDR3. V dropped 10 bases and J dropped 0; count of bases not matched to a gene: 10. In DNA form, the CDR3 reads TGTGCCACCTCAGGGGGCCCCTGGATGAACACTGAAGCTTTCTTT. Its translation: CATSGGPWMNTEAFF.

The chain joins TRBV3-1 (or the pseudogene TRBV3-2) to TRBJ1-2, with 7 bases identical to TRBD1. The CDR3 has 14 residues. Unmatched junction bases numbered 6, after V lost 0 bases and J lost 8 bases. Looked up from germline, CDR1 is LGHDT and CDR2 is YNNKEL (reference sequence). CDR3 region: CASSQETGLRGYTF. The CDR3, as DNA: TGTGCCAGCAGCCAAGAGACAGGGTTGCGGGGCTACACCTTC.

This chain uses TRBV28 with TRBJ2-7; 7 positions match TRBD1. The germline CDR1 and CDR2 sequences are MDHEN and SYDVKM. J gave up 2 bases and V 6 bases, and 25 bases lay outside the gene matches. The CDR3 length is 20 residues. The CDR3 reads CASSPSGRDSIRLGAYEQYF. In nucleotides, the CDR3 is TGTGCCAGCAGCCCTTCCGGCCGGGACAGTATCCGTTTGGGTGCCTACGAGCAGTACTTC.

In this sample, this clone turned up once. The chain links TRBV24-1 to TRBJ2-2, with 7 bases lining up with TRBD1. The CDR3 totals 14 residues. V dropped 7 bases and J dropped 4; count of bases not matched to a gene: 5. The germline V gene encodes CDR1 KGHDR and CDR2 SFDVKD. The CDR3, as DNA: TGTGCCACCAGACGACAGGGTGGCACCGGGGAGCTGTTTTTT. Protein: CATRRQGGTGELFF.

The gene calls are TRBV2 and TRBJ2-1, with D perhaps TRBD1 (6 bases). Trimming left V 4 bases short and J 2 bases short, with 9 bases between. The CDR3 runs 14 residues. Germline V gene sequence: CDR1 SNHLY, CDR2 FYNNEI. For the CDR3, the DNA is TGTGCCAGCAGTGCAGGGGTACCCTACAATGAGCAGTTCTTC. It specifies CASSAGVPYNEQFF.

This sequence joins TRBV6-5 and TRBJ1-6; TRBD1 aligns across 9 bases. The CDR3 loop spans 15 amino acids. Germline CDR1 reads MNHEY; CDR2 reads SVGAGI. The J segment lost 9 bases and the V segment lost 2 bases, leaving 5 bases of the junction unmatched. The CDR3 DNA reads TGTGCCAGCAGTTACGGTCGGGACAGGGTTTCACCCCTCCACTTT. This gives the protein CASSYGRDRVSPLHF.

In nucleotides, the CDR3 is TGTGCCAGCAGGGACAGGGATGGGTGGACCGGGGAGCTGTTTTTT. Its protein product is CASRDRDGWTGELFF. The J gene is TRBJ2-2, the V gene TRBV21-1; the D call TRBD1 from the table was never checked on the DNA. TRBV21-1 is a listed pseudogene. This CDR3 is built from 15 residues.

CDR3 in DNA: TGCGCCAGCAGCCAAGGCCCCCGGACAAGAAGGCCTTACGAGCAGTACTTC. Translating gives CASSQGPRTRRPYEQYF. The chain employs TRBV4-1 and TRBJ2-7; perhaps TRBD1 as D (5 bases). CDR1 is MGHRA, CDR2 YSYEKL, per germline. The CDR3 consists of 17 residues. V lost 1 base and J lost 4, with 20 bases in between.

The CDR3 reads CASSLGRHQDYGYTF. The DNA of the CDR3 is TGCGCCAGCAGCTTGGGTCGTCATCAGGACTATGGCTACACCTTC. The V call is TRBV5-1, the J call TRBJ1-2; D is uncertain. Germline V lookup: CDR1 SGHRS, CDR2 YFSETQ. The CDR3 has 15 residues. V gave up 0 bases and J gave up 3 bases, with 12 bases separating them.

V gene TRBV4-1 combines with J gene TRBJ2-1; TRBD2 agrees at 8 bases. The germline gives CDR1 MGHRA, CDR2 YSYEKL. The CDR3 spans 16 residues. The J segment lost 3 bases and the V segment lost 1 base, leaving 5 bases of the junction unmatched. This CDR3 reads CASSQGIAGSYNEQFF. CDR3 nucleotides: TGCGCCAGCAGCCAAGGGATAGCGGGGAGCTACAATGAGCAGTTCTTC.

V is TRBV3-1 (or the pseudogene TRBV3-2) and J is TRBJ2-7; possibly TRBD1 for D (5 bases). V lost 5 bases to trimming and J lost 0 bases, with 11 bases between them. CDR3 length: 14 amino acids. Per the germline V gene, CDR1 is LGHDT and CDR2 is YNNKEL (reference sequence). The CDR3 protein is CASSWGSSSYEQYF. The CDR3 DNA reads TGTGCCAGCAGCTGGGGCTCCAGCTCCTACGAGCAGTACTTC.

V gene TRBV4-1 combines with J gene TRBJ2-7, with TRBD1 identical over 8 bases. Germline V lookup: CDR1 MGHRA, CDR2 YSYEKL. V gave up 3 bases and J gave up 7 bases; unmatched junction bases: 17. CDR3 length equals 17 residues. CDR3 nucleotide sequence: TGCGCCAGCAGCCATAAAATGACAGGGGCCCGTAGGGGGGAGCAGTACTTC. As protein: CASSHKMTGARRGEQYF.

The rearrangement joins TRBV28 to TRBJ1-2; TRBD1 agrees at 7 bases. This CDR3 is built from 13 residues. Trimming cost V 8 bases and J 4 bases; bases outside gene matches: 7. Per the germline V gene, CDR1 is MDHEN and CDR2 is SYDVKM. The CDR3 sequence: CASFRDRRYGYTF. DNA for the CDR3: TGTGCCAGCTTCCGGGACAGACGCTATGGCTACACCTTC.

The rearrangement uses TRBV12-3 or TRBV12-4 and TRBJ1-2, with 9 bases aligning to TRBD1. CDR3 length: 12 residues. Losses at the gene ends were 6 bases for V and 8 bases for J; bases not matched to a gene: 4. The CDR3 region has the DNA TGTGCCAGCAGCCGGGACAGGGCGGGCTACACCTTC. It encodes CASSRDRAGYTF.

The chain combines TRBV7-8 with TRBJ1-1; no firm D call. V lost 2 bases, J lost 1 base, and 8 bases lay in between. This CDR3 spans 14 amino acids. Germline V gives CDR1 SGHVS, CDR2 FQNEAQ. The CDR3 sequence is CASSLIRENTEAFF. The CDR3 bases are TGTGCCAGCAGCTTAATCCGGGAGAACACTGAAGCTTTCTTT.

The chain employs TRBV27 and TRBJ1-2; a possible D gene is TRBD1 (6 bases). CDR1 is MNHEY and CDR2 is SMNVEV in the germline V gene (reference sequence). The CDR3 loop spans 13 amino acids. Between the trimmed V and J ends, which lost 6 bases and 6 bases, there was a span of 14 bases. The CDR3 sequence is CASRPTGLDGYTF. The CDR3 DNA sequence: TGTGCCAGCAGGCCAACAGGGCTCGATGGCTACACCTTC.

This clone was seen a handful of times. The V call is TRBV6-6, the J call TRBJ1-1, with a weak D call TRBD1 (6 bases). Germline lookup yields CDR1 MNHNY and CDR2 SVGAGI (reference sequence). V gave up 5 bases and J gave up 3 bases, with 16 bases separating them. The CDR3 runs 15 residues. CDR3 loop: CASSPFRGADTEAFF. The CDR3 DNA sequence: TGTGCCAGCAGTCCGTTTCGGGGGGCAGACACTGAAGCTTTCTTT.

The chain uses TRBV10-1 and TRBJ1-1, with TRBD1 matching over 8 bases. The CDR3 runs to 13 residues. Germline assignment: CDR1 WNHNN and CDR2 SYGVQD (reference sequence). Losses at the gene ends were 6 bases for V and 4 bases for J; bases not matched to a gene: 4. In DNA form, the CDR3 reads TGCGCCAGCAGAGGACAGGGATCCACTGAAGCTTTCTTT. This translates into CASRGQGSTEAFF.

The gene calls are TRBV12-5 and TRBJ2-1, with D unclear. Germline CDR1 is LGHNT and CDR2 is FRNRAP. Trimming cost V 7 bases and J 4 bases, with 11 bases left between them. The CDR3 sequence is 13 residues long. The CDR3 spells CASAEKGYNEQFF. CDR3 in DNA: TGTGCTAGTGCGGAGAAAGGTTACAATGAGCAGTTCTTC.

V and J are TRBV3-1 (or the pseudogene TRBV3-2) and TRBJ1-2, with 8 bases that match TRBD1. This CDR3 has 16 amino acids. Germline V CDR1 and CDR2: LGHDT, YNNKEL (reference sequence). V dropped 0 bases and J dropped 8; count of bases not matched to a gene: 11. CDR3 sequence reads: CASSQDGAPGQAGYTF. CDR3 nucleotides: TGTGCCAGCAGCCAAGACGGGGCTCCGGGACAGGCGGGCTACACCTTC.

V gene TRBV5-1 combines with J gene TRBJ1-1, with a tentative D call TRBD1 (6 bases). In germline, CDR1 is SGHRS, CDR2 YFSETQ. Trimming cost V 4 bases and J 1 base, with 14 bases left between them. The CDR3 is 15 residues long. CDR3 protein: CASSQGHEGNTEAFF. The CDR3 nucleotides read TGCGCCAGCAGCCAGGGACATGAGGGGAACACTGAAGCTTTCTTT.

CDR3 DNA sequence: TGCGCCAGCAGTCGCGGACAGGGTTTTCAGTTGGGGCAGTTCTTC. Its protein is CASSRGQGFQLGQFF. The chain joins TRBV5-1 to TRBJ2-1; 8 bases are shared with TRBD1. The CDR3 sequence is 15 residues long. V shed 5 bases, J shed 12 bases, and the junction held 16 bases outside the gene matches. Per the germline V gene, CDR1 is SGHRS and CDR2 is YFSETQ.

This clone was seen once. V usage is TRBV29-1 and J usage is TRBJ2-3, with D possibly TRBD2 on 5 matching bases. CDR1 and CDR2 (germline): SQVTM, ANQGSEA. The CDR3 has 12 residues. V lost 6 bases, J lost 6 bases, and 13 bases lay in between. The CDR3 DNA follows: TGCAGCGTGGAGGAGCCTCGGGATACGCAGTATTTT. This encodes CSVEEPRDTQYF.